These 2 T cell receptor beta chains originate from one sample sequenced in a study of radiation and T cells in renal cell carcinoma. Profiled with immunoSEQ multiplex PCR; TCRdb holds only in-frame clones, not every one. The table records some 76,000 clones, about 81% of them present only once. Time point in this sample: blood 2 weeks post-SBRT. Treatment noted: 15 Gy SBRT to primary tumor, nephrectomy 4 weeks later. Sample: blood, taken from a patient whose treatment included radiotherapy and nephrectomy. Receptors were obtained from a man aged 60-69 years with renal cell carcinoma.

The chain recombines TRBV29-1 with TRBJ2-3; 7 bases agree with TRBD1. Trimming cost V 7 bases and J 1 base; bases outside gene matches: 5. The CDR3 spans 13 residues. Germline lookup yields CDR1 SQVTM and CDR2 ANQGSEA. Here the CDR3 DNA reads TGCAGCGAGGACAGGCGTGGCACAGATACGCAGTATTTT. Translated, it gives CSEDRRGTDTQYF.

V is TRBV18 and J is TRBJ2-7; TRBD1 might be the D (5 bases). The CDR3 is made up of 16 amino acids. CDR1 and CDR2 from the germline V gene are KGHSH and LQKENI. The V and J ends lost 3 bases and 3 bases respectively, with 18 bases between them. In DNA form, the CDR3 reads TGTGCCAGCTCACCGCAGACTCCACAGGCTAACTACGAGCAGTACTTC. Translation gives CASSPQTPQANYEQYF.